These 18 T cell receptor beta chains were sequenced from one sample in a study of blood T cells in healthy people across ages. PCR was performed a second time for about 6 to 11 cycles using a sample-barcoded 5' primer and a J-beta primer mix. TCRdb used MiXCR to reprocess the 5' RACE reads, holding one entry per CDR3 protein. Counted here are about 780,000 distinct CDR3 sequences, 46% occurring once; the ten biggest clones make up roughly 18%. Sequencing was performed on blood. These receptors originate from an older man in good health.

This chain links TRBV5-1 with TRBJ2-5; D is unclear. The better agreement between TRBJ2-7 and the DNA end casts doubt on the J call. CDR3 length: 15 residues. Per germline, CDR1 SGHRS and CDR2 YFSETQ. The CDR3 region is CASSLGFQSSYEQYF. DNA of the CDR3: TGCGCCAGCAGCTTGGGGTTCCAATCCAGTTACGAGCAGTACTTC.

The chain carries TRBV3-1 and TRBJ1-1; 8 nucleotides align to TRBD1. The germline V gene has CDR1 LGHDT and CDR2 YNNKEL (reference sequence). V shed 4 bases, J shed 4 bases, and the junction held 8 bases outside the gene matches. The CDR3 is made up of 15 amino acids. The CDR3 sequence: CASSPTDRAGTEAFF. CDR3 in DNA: TGTGCCAGCAGCCCAACGGACAGGGCAGGCACTGAAGCTTTCTTT.

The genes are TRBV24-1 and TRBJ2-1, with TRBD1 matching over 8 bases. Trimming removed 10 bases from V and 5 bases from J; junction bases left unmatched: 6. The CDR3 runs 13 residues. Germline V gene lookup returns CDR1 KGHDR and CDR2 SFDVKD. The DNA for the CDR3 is TGTGCCACGGGGGGACAGGCCGACAATGAGCAGTTCTTC. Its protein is CATGGQADNEQFF.

The DNA for the CDR3 is TGCAGTGCTTACAGGACTAGCTCCTATAATTCACCCCTCCACTTT. Amino acid sequence: CSAYRTSSYNSPLHF. The genes are TRBV20-1 and TRBJ1-6; perhaps TRBD1 as D (5 bases). Germline CDR1 reads DFQATT; CDR2 reads SNEGSKA (reference sequence). This CDR3 comprises 15 residues. Between the trimmed V and J ends, which lost 5 bases and 0 bases, there was a span of 11 bases.

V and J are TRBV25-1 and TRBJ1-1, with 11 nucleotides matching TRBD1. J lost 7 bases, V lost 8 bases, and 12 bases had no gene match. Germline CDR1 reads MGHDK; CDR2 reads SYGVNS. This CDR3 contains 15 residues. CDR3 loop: CASGIYRDRGFEAFF. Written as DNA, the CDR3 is TGTGCCAGCGGAATTTACCGGGACAGGGGGTTTGAAGCTTTCTTT.

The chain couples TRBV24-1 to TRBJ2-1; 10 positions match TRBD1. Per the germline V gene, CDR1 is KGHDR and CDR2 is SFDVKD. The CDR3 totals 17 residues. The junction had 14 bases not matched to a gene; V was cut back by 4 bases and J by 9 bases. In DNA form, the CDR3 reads TGTGCCACCAGTGAACTTATTCGGGACAGGGGAGACCGTGAGCAGTTCTTC. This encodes CATSELIRDRGDREQFF.

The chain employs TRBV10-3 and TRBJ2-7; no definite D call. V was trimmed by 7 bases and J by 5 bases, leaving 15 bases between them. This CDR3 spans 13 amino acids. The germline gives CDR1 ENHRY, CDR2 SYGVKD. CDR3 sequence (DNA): TGTGCCATCACCACGGACCCGGACCACGAGCAGTACTTC. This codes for CAITTDPDHEQYF.

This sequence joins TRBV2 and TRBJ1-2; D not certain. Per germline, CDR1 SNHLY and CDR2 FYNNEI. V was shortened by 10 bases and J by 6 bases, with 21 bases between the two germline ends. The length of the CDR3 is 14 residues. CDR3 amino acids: CATNKESFGHGYTF. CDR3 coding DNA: TGTGCCACCAACAAAGAAAGCTTCGGACATGGCTACACCTTC.

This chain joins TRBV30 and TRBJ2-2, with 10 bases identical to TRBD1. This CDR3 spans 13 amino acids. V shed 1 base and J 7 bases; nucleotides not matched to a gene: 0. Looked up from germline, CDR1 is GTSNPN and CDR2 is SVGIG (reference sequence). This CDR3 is CAWSGTGGGELFF. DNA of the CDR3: TGTGCCTGGAGTGGGACAGGGGGCGGGGAGCTGTTTTTT.

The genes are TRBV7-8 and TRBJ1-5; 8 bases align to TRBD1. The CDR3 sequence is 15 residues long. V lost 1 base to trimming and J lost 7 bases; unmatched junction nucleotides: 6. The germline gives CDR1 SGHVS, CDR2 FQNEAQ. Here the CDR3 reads CASSLVVSGGQPQHF. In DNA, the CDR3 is TGTGCCAGCAGCTTAGTCGTCTCAGGGGGCCAGCCCCAGCATTTT.

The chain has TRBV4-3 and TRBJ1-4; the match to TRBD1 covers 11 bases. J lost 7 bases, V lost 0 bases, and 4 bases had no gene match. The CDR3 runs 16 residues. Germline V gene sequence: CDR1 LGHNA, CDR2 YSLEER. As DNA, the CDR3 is TGCGCCAGCAGCCAAGAGGAAGGGACAGGGGGTGAAAAACTGTTTTTT. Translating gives CASSQEEGTGGEKLFF.

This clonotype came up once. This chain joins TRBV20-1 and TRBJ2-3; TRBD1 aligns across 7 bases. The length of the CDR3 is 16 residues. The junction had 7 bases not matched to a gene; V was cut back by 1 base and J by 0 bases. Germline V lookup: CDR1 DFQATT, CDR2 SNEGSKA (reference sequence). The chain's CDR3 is CSARVTGIGSTDTQYF. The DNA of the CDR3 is TGCAGTGCTAGAGTGACAGGGATTGGGAGCACAGATACGCAGTATTTT.

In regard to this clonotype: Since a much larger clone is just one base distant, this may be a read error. The CDR3 loop reads CTSSRGRGDRLQGYTF. CDR3 coding DNA: TGTACCAGCAGCCGCGGAAGGGGGGACAGACTCCAGGGCTACACCTTC. The gene calls are TRBV12-3 or TRBV12-4 and TRBJ1-2, with 7 bases lining up with TRBD1. The CDR3 totals 16 residues.

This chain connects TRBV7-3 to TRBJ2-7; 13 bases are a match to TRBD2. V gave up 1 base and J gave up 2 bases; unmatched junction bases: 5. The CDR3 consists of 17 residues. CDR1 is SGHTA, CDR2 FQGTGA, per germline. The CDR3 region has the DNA TGTGCCAGCAGCTTAAACGCGGGACTAGCGGGGACCTACGAGCAGTACTTC. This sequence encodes CASSLNAGLAGTYEQYF.

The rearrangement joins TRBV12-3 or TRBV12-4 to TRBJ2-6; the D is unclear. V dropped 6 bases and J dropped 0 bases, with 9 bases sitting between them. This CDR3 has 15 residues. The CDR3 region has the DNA TGTGCCAGCAGCCCCTTTAGCTCTGGGGCCAACGTCCTGACTTTC. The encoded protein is CASSPFSSGANVLTF.

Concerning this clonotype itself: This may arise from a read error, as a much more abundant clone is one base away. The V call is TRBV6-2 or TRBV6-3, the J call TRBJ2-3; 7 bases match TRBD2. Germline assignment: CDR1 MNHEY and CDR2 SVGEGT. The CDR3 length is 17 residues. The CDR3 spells CASSYALHAAGVDTQDF. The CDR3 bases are TGTGCCAGCAGTTACGCCCTTCACGCGGCGGGAGTAGATACGCAGGATTTT.

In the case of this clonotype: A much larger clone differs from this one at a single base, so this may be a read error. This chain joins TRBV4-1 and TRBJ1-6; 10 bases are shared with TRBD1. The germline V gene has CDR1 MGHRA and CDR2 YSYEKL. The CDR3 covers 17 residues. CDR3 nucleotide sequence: TGCGCCAGCAGACAAGATGCTAGGGACAGGGGTAATTCACCCCTCCACTTT. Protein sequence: CASRQDARDRGNSPLHF.

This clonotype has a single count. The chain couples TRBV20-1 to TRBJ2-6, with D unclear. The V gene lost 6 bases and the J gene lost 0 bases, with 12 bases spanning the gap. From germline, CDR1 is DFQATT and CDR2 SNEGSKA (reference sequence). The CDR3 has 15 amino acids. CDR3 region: CSATGRLSGANVLTF. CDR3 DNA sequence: TGCAGTGCCACTGGACGGCTCTCTGGGGCCAACGTCCTGACTTTC.